The 18 T cell receptor beta chains presented below share a single source sample, sequenced in a study of regulatory T cells in long-lasting Graves disease. iRepertoire HTBI primers and Arm-PCR of CDR3 regions built TCR beta libraries. One entry per CDR3 protein results from TCRdb running MiXCR on the multiplex PCR reads. The sample contains 700,000 or so distinct CDR3 sequences, 25% to 30% of which appear only once. The time point was: persistent/refractory GD, antithyroid drugs over 5 years with positive TRAb. Preparation of the TCR library used RNA extracted from PBMCs. The material was peripheral blood mononuclear cells (PBMCs), obtained when the disease was refractory, from a patient treated with antithyroid drugs. Receptor source: a female donor with Graves disease.

This clonotype was counted between two and nine times. The gene calls are TRBV28 and TRBJ1-1; D remains ambiguous. V was cut by 4 bases and J by 7 bases, with 16 bases left in between. The CDR3 covers 14 residues. CDR1 is MDHEN, CDR2 SYDVKM, per germline. The CDR3 sequence is CASSSPGGIGEAFF. As DNA, the CDR3 is TGTGCCAGCAGTTCCCCGGGAGGGATCGGTGAAGCTTTCTTT.

The V gene is TRBV7-9, the J gene TRBJ2-1; TRBD2 agrees at 7 bases. The V segment lost 5 bases and the J segment 8 bases; nucleotides outside the gene matches: 9. Germline CDR1 and CDR2: SEHNR and FQNEAQ (reference sequence). The CDR3 runs to 14 residues. The CDR3 loop reads CASSVWERDHEQFF. Written as DNA, the CDR3 is TGTGCCAGCAGCGTGTGGGAGCGGGACCATGAGCAGTTCTTC.

This sequence joins TRBV19 and TRBJ1-1, with 9 positions matching TRBD1. Germline V lookup: CDR1 LNHDA, CDR2 SQIVND (reference sequence). V was clipped by 2 bases and J by 1 base; unmatched bases: 2. The CDR3 sequence is 15 residues long. DNA of the CDR3: TGTGCCAGTAGTATACGGGGACAGGGGAACACTGAAGCTTTCTTT. It is translated as CASSIRGQGNTEAFF.

A few counts support this clonotype. V usage is TRBV6-1 and J usage is TRBJ2-5; 12 nucleotides match TRBD1. Germline loops: CDR1 MNHNS, CDR2 SASEGT. This CDR3 is built from 16 residues. With 8 bases clipped from V and 5 bases from J, the junction kept 12 bases outside the gene matches. The CDR3 reads CASGGDRGLQWETQYF. CDR3 bases: TGTGCCAGCGGGGGGGACAGGGGGCTCCAATGGGAGACCCAGTACTTC.

This chain uses TRBV3-1 with TRBJ1-1; D gene ambiguous. Trimming stripped 2 bases from V and 1 base from J, with 8 bases between. The CDR3 consists of 14 residues. The V gene's germline CDR1 is LGHDT and CDR2 YNNKEL (reference sequence). For the CDR3, the DNA is TGTGCCAGCAGCCAATACAGAGCGAACACTGAAGCTTTCTTT. This encodes CASSQYRANTEAFF.

The sample holds many counts of this clonotype. This chain uses TRBV30 with TRBJ1-2, with 7 bases matching TRBD1. The CDR3 has 12 amino acids. With 7 bases clipped from V and 8 bases from J, the junction kept 10 bases outside the gene matches. From germline, CDR1 is GTSNPN and CDR2 SVGIG (reference sequence). In DNA, the CDR3 is TGTGCCTACCAACAGGGGACTGCGGGCTACACCTTC. As protein: CAYQQGTAGYTF.

V and J are TRBV28 and TRBJ1-1, with a tentative D call TRBD1 (5 bases). CDR3 length equals 14 residues. Germline CDR1 is MDHEN and CDR2 is SYDVKM. Trimming removed 5 bases at V and 10 bases at J, with 20 bases between. CDR3 coding DNA: TGTGCCAGCAGTCGGGACTCAGATTCCCCGGGAGCTTTCTTT. Its protein is CASSRDSDSPGAFF.

J is TRBJ2-7 and V is TRBV27; 8 nucleotides agree with TRBD2. The CDR3 extends over 17 amino acids. Germline values: CDR1 MNHEY, CDR2 SMNVEV (reference sequence). The V and J ends lost 5 bases and 3 bases, in that order; junction bases with no gene match: 15. CDR3 bases: TGTGCCAGCAGTCGCCTCCGTGGGAGCGGGGGAGACTACGAGCAGTACTTC. This codes for CASSRLRGSGGDYEQYF.

The chain joins TRBV5-1 to TRBJ1-2, with D possibly being TRBD1 (6 bases). Germline-derived CDR1 and CDR2 are SGHRS and YFSETQ. V lost 4 bases and J lost 5, with 9 bases in between. The CDR3 covers 12 residues. The CDR3 is CASSEGQYGYTF. The CDR3 DNA follows: TGCGCCAGCAGCGAAGGACAGTATGGCTACACCTTC.

Points on this clonotype: This clone may be a read error of a much larger clone one base away. The J gene is TRBJ2-7, the V gene TRBV11-2, with D tentatively TRBD2 (6 bases). CDR3 length equals 12 residues. Trimming cost V 5 bases and J 6 bases, with 11 bases left between them. CDR1 is SGHAT and CDR2 is FQNNGV in the germline V gene. In DNA, the CDR3 is TGTGCCAGCAGCCCTAGGCGGGGCGAGCAGTACTTC. The encoded protein is CASSPRRGEQYF.

Only a few counts were recorded for this clonotype. The rearrangement uses TRBV15 and TRBJ2-3, with 7 bases matching TRBD1. The CDR3 is 15 residues long. Trimming removed 3 bases from V and 5 bases from J; junction bases left unmatched: 8. Looked up from germline, CDR1 is LNHNV and CDR2 is YYDKDF (reference sequence). The CDR3 DNA sequence: TGTGCCACCAGCAGGAGGCAGGGGGAGATAGATACGCAGTATTTT. Residues: CATSRRQGEIDTQYF.

This clonotype occurred a few times. The chain recombines TRBV7-2 with TRBJ2-3; weak D call: TRBD1 (7 bases). Germline-derived CDR1 and CDR2 are SGHTA and FQGNSA. V was shortened by 2 bases and J by 4 bases, with 13 bases between the two germline ends. This CDR3 region has 15 residues. DNA of the CDR3: TGTGCCAGCAGCTTATCTTCCAGGGGGGCAGATACGCAGTATTTT. This gives the protein CASSLSSRGADTQYF.

This clonotype was counted at least ten times. The chain links TRBV3-1 to TRBJ1-2; no firm D call. The germline V and J ends were trimmed by 0 bases and 4 bases, with 3 bases remaining between them. Germline V gene lookup returns CDR1 LGHDT and CDR2 YNNKEL (reference sequence). There are 12 residues in the CDR3. The CDR3 nucleotides are TGTGCCAGCAGCCAAGAGGCCTATGGCTACACCTTC. Protein: CASSQEAYGYTF.

This clonotype was detected only a few times. The rearrangement uses TRBV30 and TRBJ2-7; D not certain. Germline V gene data show CDR1 as GTSNPN and CDR2 as SVGIG (reference sequence). Deletions cut 0 bases from V and 6 bases from J, with 12 bases between. CDR3 length: 13 amino acids. The CDR3 nucleotides read TGTGCCTGGAGTGTACTTGGGTCCGGCGAGCAGTACTTC. Translating gives CAWSVLGSGEQYF.

In DNA form, the CDR3 reads TGTGCCAGTAGCCACCACGGGGGCGGGGGCACTGAAGCTTTCTTT. The encoded protein is CASSHHGGGGTEAFF. This chain connects TRBV19 to TRBJ1-1; D perhaps matches TRBD1 (6 bases). Germline V gene sequence: CDR1 LNHDA, CDR2 SQIVND (reference sequence). The V gene lost 6 bases and the J gene lost 4 bases, with 18 bases spanning the gap. The CDR3 loop spans 15 amino acids. The entire variable domain, with the rest obtained from reference TRBV19 and TRBJ1-1, is as follows: DGGITQSPKYLFRKEGQNVTLSCEQNLNHDAMYWYRQDPGQGLRLIYYSQIVNDFQKGDIAEGYSVSREKKESFPLTVTSAQKNPTAFYLCASSHHGGGGTEAFFGQGTRLTVV.

This clonotype showed up many times. This chain joins TRBV12-3 or TRBV12-4 and TRBJ1-2; 9 positions agree with TRBD1. CDR3 length: 14 residues. The V gene end was trimmed by 5 bases and the J gene end by 2 bases; junction bases not matched to a gene: 3. The CDR3 DNA is TGTGCCAGCAGTACTGGGACAGGGAACTATGGCTACACCTTC. As protein: CASSTGTGNYGYTF.

This clonotype was counted between two and nine times. The chain recombines TRBV3-1 with TRBJ2-7, with unresolved D. Germline V CDR1 and CDR2: LGHDT, YNNKEL (reference sequence). Trimming left V 0 bases short and J 4 bases short, with 1 base between. CDR3 length: 11 residues. CDR3 DNA: TGTGCCAGCAGCCAAGAGTACGAGCAGTACTTC. It translates to CASSQEYEQYF.

Ten or more counts support this clonotype. The J gene is TRBJ1-1, the V gene TRBV28, with D hard to call. CDR3 length: 14 amino acids. The V end was cut by 6 bases, the J end by 1 base, with 12 bases between. The germline V gene encodes CDR1 MDHEN and CDR2 SYDVKM. This CDR3 reads CASRPRGWNTEAFF. CDR3 nucleotide sequence: TGTGCCAGCAGGCCGCGAGGGTGGAACACTGAAGCTTTCTTT.